This T cell receptor (beta chain) was obtained from a study of a mutant IDH1 vaccine in newly diagnosed glioma. Study in general: Vaccinations, eight in total, occurred in weeks 1, 3, 5, 7, 11, 15, 19, 23. Once 4-6 weeks had passed after radiotherapy alone, vaccination started, or it started with temozolomide cycles.

Time point noted: week 11, during vaccination. Every vaccine dose comprised 300 ug of mutant IDH1 20-mer peptide plus topical imiquimod. Donors had new WHO grade 3 or 4 IDH1-mutant, ATRX-lost astrocytomas. This CDR3 comprises 13 residues. Germline CDR1 MGHRA, CDR2 YSYEKL. The V and J ends lost 0 bases and 3 bases respectively, with 5 bases between them. Concerning this clone itself: Its cognate antigen is unknown.

The repertoire was sequenced with immunoSEQ multiplex PCR; TCRdb's copy has only in-frame clones and lacks some. The sample lists 55,000 to 65,000 clones, around 80% occurring once. This clonotype was sampled from a man between 50 and 59 years old with glioma. Source: PBMCs, taken from a glioma patient whose treatment included an IDH1 peptide vaccine. The chain has TRBV4-1 and TRBJ1-1; D ambiguous. The CDR3 loop reads CASSQDRDTEAFF. As DNA, the CDR3 is TGCGCCAGCAGCCAAGACCGGGACACTGAAGCTTTCTTT.